This T cell receptor (beta chain) was observed in a study of identical twins. General study points: Surplus twin overlap in beta out-of-frame sequences was less pronounced. The study based its conclusions on cross-sectional statistical analysis and did not follow the same donors.

A template switching step contributed a universal primer site, while unique molecular identifiers were present in the cDNA. TCRdb independently ran MiXCR on the 5' RACE reads; one entry per CDR3 protein. The repertoire holds 450,000 to 650,000 distinct CDR3 sequences, with approximately 9.6% as singletons. Concerning this clonotype itself: Its antigen is undetermined.

Between the trimmed V and J ends, which lost 8 bases and 6 bases, there was a span of 11 bases. This CDR3 comprises 12 residues. Germline lookup yields CDR1 MDHEN and CDR2 SYDVKM. These same records also appear under a second study, on yellow fever vaccine responses in identical twins. From that study: Twins' vaccine T cell response reportedly seemed partly convergent, partly personalized.

Sequencing was performed on PBMCs. The TCR sequence derives from a woman between 18 and 30 years old in good health. This rearrangement joins TRBV28 to TRBJ1-5; no definite D call. CDR3 nucleotides: TGTGCCAGCTCCTCCGGGAGTCAGCCCCAGCATTTT. It encodes CASSSGSQPQHF. The variable domain in full, completed from reference TRBV28 and TRBJ1-5, reads DVKVTQSSRYLVKRTGEKVFLECVQDMDHENMFWYRQDPGLGLRLIYFSYDVKMKEKGDIPEGYSVSREKKERFSLILESASTNQTSMYLCASSSGSQPQHFGDGTRLSIL.